These T cell receptor beta chains were read from a single sample in a study of T cells in Graves' hyperthyroidism and ophthalmopathy. TCRdb processed the multiplex PCR reads anew with MiXCR; each CDR3 protein has one entry. The table includes some 530,000 distinct CDR3 sequences, around a fifth detected once. Input material: blood. These receptors all stem from a woman in her sixties or seventies with Graves' ophthalmopathy. The CDR3 runs from the conserved cysteine through the conserved F or W. Each record gives: V gene, J gene, CDR3 length, D gene, clone size, CDR3 protein, CDR3 DNA. D genes are given only for firm matches. Where a row states a size, it is once, few, many or the class of an expanded clone; other rows omit it.

TRBV20-1	TRBJ2-6	18	.	.	CSARDPRQGQTGANVLTF	TGCAGTGCTAGAGATCCGCGGCAGGGACAAACTGGGGCCAACGTCCTGACTTTC
TRBV27	TRBJ2-6	14	.	.	CASSSSPGANVLTF	TGTGCCAGCAGCTCTTCCCCCGGGGCCAACGTCCTGACTTTC
TRBV30	TRBJ2-1	15	.	.	CAWIGRGGPYNEQFF	TGTGCCTGGATAGGGAGAGGCGGACCCTACAATGAGCAGTTCTTC
TRBV11-2	TRBJ2-1	15	.	many	CASSKSRRSYNEQFF	TGTGCCAGCAGCAAAAGCAGACGGTCCTACAATGAGCAGTTCTTC
TRBV6-1	TRBJ1-6	16	.	once	CANSAPPGGSWSPLHF	TGTGCCAACAGTGCGCCCCCGGGGGGGAGTTGGTCACCCCTCCACTTT
TRBV11-2	TRBJ2-7	15	TRBD2	.	CASSLVLAGVGEQYF	TGTGCCAGCAGCTTAGTACTAGCGGGAGTTGGTGAGCAGTACTTC
TRBV7-3	TRBJ2-2	15	TRBD1	few	CASSPGQGIAGELFF	TGTGCCAGCAGCCCGGGACAGGGGATCGCCGGGGAGCTGTTTTTT
TRBV20-1	TRBJ2-3	13	TRBD1	few	CSAPTGITDTQYF	TGCAGTGCCCCGACAGGGATCACAGATACGCAGTATTTT
TRBV7-8	TRBJ1-2	14	.	many	CASSLGSGPYGYTF	TGTGCCAGCAGCTTAGGGTCAGGGCCCTATGGCTACACCTTC
TRBV3-1	TRBJ2-5	12	TRBD1	.	CATGTGSETQYF	TGTGCCACCGGGACAGGGAGTGAGACCCAGTACTTC
TRBV19	TRBJ1-1	13	.	.	CASRPTGKTEAFF	TGTGCCAGTAGGCCTACAGGGAAGACTGAAGCTTTCTTT
TRBV6-2/TRBV6-3	TRBJ2-5	15	.	.	CASSQEGRGTGTQYF	TGTGCCAGCAGTCAAGAGGGGAGGGGGACTGGGACCCAGTACTTC
TRBV9	TRBJ2-7	15	.	once	CASSTRDGSPLEQYF	TGTGCCAGCTCTACCAGGGACGGCTCCCCCCTTGAGCAGTACTTC